This T cell receptor (beta chain) appears in the sequencing data of a study of CD8 T cells in Susac syndrome. Study-level findings and limits: As the study acknowledged, the number of individuals who were part of its TCR sequencing and HLA analysis was relatively small.

The authors reverse transcribed about 0.45 to 1 ug RNA with random hexamers. TCRdb reprocessed the immunoSEQ multiplex PCR reads via MiXCR and lists one record per CDR3 protein. Found here are 250,000 to 300,000 distinct CDR3 sequences, roughly 85% of them singletons; the top ten hold over 0.1%. Comments on this clonotype: Its antigen is not identified.

The CDR3 is made up of 16 amino acids. Germline V lookup: CDR1 SNHLY, CDR2 FYNNEI. V lost 6 bases and J lost 0; bases outside the gene matches: 9. The chain carries TRBV2 and TRBJ2-7; 9 bases match TRBD1. This clonotype was obtained from a human donor with multiple sclerosis. Sequencing used CD8+ T cells from PBMCs. The CDR3 coding sequence is TGTGCCAGCAGAGGAAGGACAGGGGAAAACTCCTACGAGCAGTACTTC. Protein product: CASRGRTGENSYEQYF.